This T cell receptor (beta chain) was obtained from a study of blood T cell repertoires in COVID-19. TCRdb keeps only in-frame clones here, not all; method: immunoSEQ multiplex PCR. The sample holds 230,000 or so clones; 84% are singletons and the top ten take 2% to 2.5%. The CDR3 is 14 amino acids. The V gene's germline CDR1 is SGHDT and CDR2 YYEEEE. Losses at the gene ends were 2 bases for V and 3 bases for J; bases not matched to a gene: 3. The sequence was obtained from a man in his forties who had recovered from COVID-19. The V gene is TRBV5-6, the J gene TRBJ1-1; TRBD1 aligns across 8 bases. Sequenced input: peripheral blood. This CDR3 is CASSFRGQDTEAFF. The CDR3 bases are TGTGCCAGCAGCTTCAGGGGGCAGGACACTGAAGCTTTCTTT.